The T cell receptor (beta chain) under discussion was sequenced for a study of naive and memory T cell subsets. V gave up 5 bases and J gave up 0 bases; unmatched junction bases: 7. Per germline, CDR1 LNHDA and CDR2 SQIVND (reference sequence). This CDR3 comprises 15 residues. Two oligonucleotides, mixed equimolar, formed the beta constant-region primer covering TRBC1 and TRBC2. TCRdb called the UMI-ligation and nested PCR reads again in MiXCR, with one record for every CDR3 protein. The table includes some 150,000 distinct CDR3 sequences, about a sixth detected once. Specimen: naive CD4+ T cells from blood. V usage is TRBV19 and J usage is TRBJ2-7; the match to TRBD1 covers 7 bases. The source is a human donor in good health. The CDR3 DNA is TGTGCCAGTAGTCGCCGGGACAGCGGCTCCTACGAGCAGTACTTC. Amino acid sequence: CASSRRDSGSYEQYF.